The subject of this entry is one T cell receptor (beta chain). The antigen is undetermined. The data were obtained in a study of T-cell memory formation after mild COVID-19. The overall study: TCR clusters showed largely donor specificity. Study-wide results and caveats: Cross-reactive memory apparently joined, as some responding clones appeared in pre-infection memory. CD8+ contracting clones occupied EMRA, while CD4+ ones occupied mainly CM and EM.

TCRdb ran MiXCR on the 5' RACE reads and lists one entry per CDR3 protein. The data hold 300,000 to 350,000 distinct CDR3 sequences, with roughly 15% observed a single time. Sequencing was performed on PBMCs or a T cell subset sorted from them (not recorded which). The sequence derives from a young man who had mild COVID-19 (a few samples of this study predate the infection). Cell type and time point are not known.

The CDR3 loop reads CASSVASGITGELFF. In DNA, the CDR3 is TGTGCCAGCAGCGTTGCCAGCGGGATCACCGGGGAGCTGTTTTTT. This chain uses TRBV9 with TRBJ2-2; 7 nucleotides match TRBD2. The junction had 5 bases not matched to a gene; V was cut back by 2 bases and J by 4 bases. This CDR3 region has 15 residues. Looked up from germline, CDR1 is SGDLS and CDR2 is YYNGEE.